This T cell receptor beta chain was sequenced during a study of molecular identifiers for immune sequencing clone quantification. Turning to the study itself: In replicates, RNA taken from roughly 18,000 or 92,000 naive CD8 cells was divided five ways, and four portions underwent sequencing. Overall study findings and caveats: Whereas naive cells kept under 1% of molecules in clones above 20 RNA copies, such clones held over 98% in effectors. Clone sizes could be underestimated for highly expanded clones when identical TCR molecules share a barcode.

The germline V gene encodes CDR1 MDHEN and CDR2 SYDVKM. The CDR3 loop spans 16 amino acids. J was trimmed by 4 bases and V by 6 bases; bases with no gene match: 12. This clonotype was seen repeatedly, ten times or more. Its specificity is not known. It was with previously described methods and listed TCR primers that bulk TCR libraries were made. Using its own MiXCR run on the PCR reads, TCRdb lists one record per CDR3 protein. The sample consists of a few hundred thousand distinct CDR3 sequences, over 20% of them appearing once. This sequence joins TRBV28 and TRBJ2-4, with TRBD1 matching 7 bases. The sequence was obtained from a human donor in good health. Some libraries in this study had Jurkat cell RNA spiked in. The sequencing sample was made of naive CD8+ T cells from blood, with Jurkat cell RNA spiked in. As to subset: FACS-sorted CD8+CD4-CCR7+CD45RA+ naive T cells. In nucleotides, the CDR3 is TGTGCCAGCAGGGCCCCCCCACAGGGGCCTAAAAACATTCAGTACTTC. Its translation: CASRAPPQGPKNIQYF. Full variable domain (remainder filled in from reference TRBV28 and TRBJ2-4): DVKVTQSSRYLVKRTGEKVFLECVQDMDHENMFWYRQDPGLGLRLIYFSYDVKMKEKGDIPEGYSVSREKKERFSLILESASTNQTSMYLCASRAPPQGPKNIQYFGAGTRLSVL.